Listed below are T cell receptor beta chains from one sample, sequenced in a study of cytomegalovirus exposure and HLA in healthy donors. Assay used: immunoSEQ multiplex PCR; TCRdb lists only in-frame clones, some missing. The repertoire consists of fewer than 150,000 clones, with 80% to 90% occurring once and the leading ten covering approximately 7.5%. The sequencing sample was made of PBMCs. These receptors were collected from a woman aged 18-35 years in good health and CMV-seropositive. The CDR3 runs from the conserved cysteine through the conserved F or W. D genes are given only for firm matches.

V gene: TRBV6-5
D gene: TRBD1
J gene: TRBJ1-1
CDR3 protein: CASSWDRDTEAFF

V gene: TRBV9
D gene: TRBD2
J gene: TRBJ2-1
CDR3 protein: CASSVGLAGYNEQFF

V gene: TRBV28
D gene: -
J gene: TRBJ2-1
CDR3 protein: CASGTLNEQFF

V gene: TRBV28
D gene: TRBD2
J gene: TRBJ2-7
CDR3 protein: CAVTSGAFYEQYF

V gene: TRBV18
D gene: -
J gene: TRBJ1-2
CDR3 protein: CASSPVSDGSYGYTF

V gene: TRBV5-6
D gene: TRBD1
J gene: TRBJ2-7
CDR3 protein: CASSHRGYEQYF

V gene: TRBV5-6
D gene: -
J gene: TRBJ1-3
CDR3 protein: CASSGRTVAGNTIYF

V gene: TRBV18
D gene: -
J gene: TRBJ1-2
CDR3 protein: CASSPPRDNYGYTF

V gene: TRBV7-2
D gene: TRBD2
J gene: TRBJ2-3
CDR3 protein: CASSLGWRGGTDTQYF

V gene: TRBV7-6
D gene: TRBD1
J gene: TRBJ2-5
CDR3 protein: CASSLPITGTVEPELAAETQYF

V gene: TRBV18
D gene: TRBD2
J gene: TRBJ2-3
CDR3 protein: CASSPLAGDTQYF

V gene: TRBV4-1
D gene: -
J gene: TRBJ1-6
CDR3 protein: CASSQEGRNSPLHF

V gene: TRBV5-1
D gene: TRBD1
J gene: TRBJ1-4
CDR3 protein: CASSPGQGGNEKLFF

V gene: TRBV9
D gene: TRBD1
J gene: TRBJ1-5
CDR3 protein: CASSVGGTGNQPQHF

V gene: TRBV18
D gene: -
J gene: TRBJ1-2
CDR3 protein: CASSPDTNYGYTF

V gene: TRBV28
D gene: TRBD1
J gene: TRBJ2-1
CDR3 protein: CASTTLRGMNNEQFF